The entry below describes one T cell receptor (beta chain). This specimen belongs to a study of monozygotic twins with inflammatory bowel disease. For both chains, the TCRalpha and TCRbeta cDNA went through two nested PCRs of approximately 16 and 10 cycles. TCRdb reworked the 5' RACE reads into one entry per CDR3 protein, no DNA. This sample's table has approximately 400,000 distinct CDR3 sequences. The length of the CDR3 is 13 residues. Germline V gene data show CDR1 as SEHNR and CDR2 as FQNEAQ (reference sequence). Input material: blood. The rearrangement links TRBV7-9 to TRBJ1-1; absent DNA, TCRdb's TRBD1 call cannot be checked. This receptor was identified in a human donor with ulcerative colitis or Crohn's disease, or a healthy co-twin of an affected twin (not recorded which). CDR3 amino acids: CASSLAPGTEAFF.